These 23 T cell receptor beta chains originate from one sample sequenced in a study of T cell changes during pregnancy in multiple sclerosis. TCRdb's copy holds only in-frame clones and misses some; the assay was immunoSEQ multiplex PCR. The profile shows over 60,000 clones, 85% to 95% of them singletons. Material: peripheral blood, obtained in the first trimester of pregnancy. These receptors originate from a female donor with multiple sclerosis, enrolled in a pregnancy study.

V gene TRBV21-1 combines with J gene TRBJ2-7; the DNA was not used to check the table's D call, TRBD1. TRBV21-1 is given as a pseudogene. This CDR3 is built from 21 residues. The CDR3 here is CASSKLPTKKKRCRGYDEQYF. The CDR3 coding sequence is TGTGCCAGCAGCAAACTACCAACCAAAAAGAAGAGATGCAGGGGGTATGACGAGCAGTACTTC.

The chain uses TRBV9 and TRBJ2-6; tentative D call: TRBD1 (6 bases). This CDR3 comprises 17 residues. V lost 7 bases and J 4 bases, leaving 21 bases between the germline ends. Germline-derived CDR1 and CDR2 are SGDLS and YYNGEE. This CDR3 reads CASPPYRDPKGANVLTF. CDR3 DNA: TGTGCCAGCCCCCCTTACAGGGATCCTAAGGGGGCCAACGTCCTGACTTTC.

The chain uses TRBV4-1 and TRBJ2-7, with 7 bases fitting TRBD2. J lost 3 bases, V lost 5 bases, and 10 bases had no gene match. The CDR3 has 15 amino acids. CDR1 is MGHRA, CDR2 YSYEKL, per germline. This CDR3 is CASSSPSGTGYEQYF. In DNA, the CDR3 is TGCGCCAGCAGCTCACCCAGCGGGACCGGCTACGAGCAGTACTTC.

The V and J genes are TRBV28 and TRBJ2-7; 8 nucleotides match TRBD2. The CDR3 covers 15 residues. Germline loops: CDR1 MDHEN, CDR2 SYDVKM. The V and J ends lost 5 bases and 0 bases, in that order; junction bases with no gene match: 6. The CDR3 nucleotides read TGTGCCAGCAGTCCCGCGGGAGGTAGCTCCTACGAGCAGTACTTC. Amino acid sequence: CASSPAGGSSYEQYF.

This chain connects TRBV6-1 to TRBJ2-7; D perhaps matches TRBD1 (5 bases). This CDR3 comprises 12 residues. Trimming removed 3 bases from V and 4 bases from J, with 7 bases in between. Germline values: CDR1 MNHNS, CDR2 SASEGT. The CDR3 sequence is CASSDRQYEQYF. The DNA for the CDR3 is TGTGCCAGCAGTGACAGACAGTACGAGCAGTACTTC.

The V call is TRBV2, the J call TRBJ2-2; D uncertain. V was trimmed by 6 bases and J by 1 base, leaving 6 bases between them. From germline, CDR1 is SNHLY and CDR2 FYNNEI. The CDR3 is 13 amino acids. The CDR3 DNA reads TGTGCCAGCAGGCACAAGAACACCGGGGAGCTGTTTTTT. Its protein is CASRHKNTGELFF.

The chain joins TRBV4-2 to TRBJ2-2, with D uncertain. Germline V gene sequence: CDR1 LGHNA, CDR2 YNFKEQ. The CDR3 has 16 amino acids. The ends were cut back, 2 bases at V and 4 bases at J, with 14 bases in the middle. Here the CDR3 reads CASSQNRGASTGELFF. CDR3 DNA: TGTGCCAGCAGCCAAAATCGAGGAGCGTCCACCGGGGAGCTGTTTTTT.

The J gene is TRBJ2-3, the V gene TRBV27; 12 bases are shared with TRBD2. CDR3 length: 15 amino acids. V was clipped by 4 bases and J by 4 bases; unmatched bases: 3. Germline V gene lookup returns CDR1 MNHEY and CDR2 SMNVEV (reference sequence). DNA for the CDR3: TGTGCCAGCAGTTGGACTAGCGGGAAGGCAGATACGCAGTATTTT. Encoded protein: CASSWTSGKADTQYF.

This chain joins TRBV5-1 and TRBJ2-5; the match to TRBD2 covers 11 bases. V lost 5 bases and J lost 2; bases outside the gene matches: 8. Germline assignment: CDR1 SGHRS and CDR2 YFSETQ. This CDR3 region has 16 residues. The CDR3 region has the DNA TGCGCCAGCAGACCCGTACTAGCGGGAGATCAAGAGACCCAGTACTTC. Its protein product is CASRPVLAGDQETQYF. Looking up the rest from reference TRBV5-1 and TRBJ2-5 gives the full variable domain: KAGVTQTPRYLIKTRGQQVTLSCSPISGHRSVSWYQQTPGQGLQFLFEYFSETQRNKGNFPGRFSGRQFSNSRSEMNVSTLELGDSALYLCASRPVLAGDQETQYFGPGTRLLVL.

The rearrangement links TRBV6-1 to TRBJ2-1; 11 bases are a match to TRBD2. Germline V CDR1 and CDR2: MNHNS, SASEGT. V gave up 7 bases and J gave up 5 bases; unmatched junction bases: 4. This CDR3 contains 14 residues. CDR3 sequence (DNA): TGTGCCAGCAAACTAGCGGGAGTCCACAATGAGCAGTTCTTC. Protein product: CASKLAGVHNEQFF.

J is TRBJ1-5 and V is TRBV6-5; the D is unclear. The CDR3 is 13 residues long. Trimming took off 6 bases at V and 1 base at J, with 7 bases between the two ends. Germline CDR1 MNHEY, CDR2 SVGAGI. The CDR3 protein is CASSPQSNQPQHF. The CDR3, as DNA: TGTGCCAGCAGCCCCCAAAGCAATCAGCCCCAGCATTTT.

The J gene is TRBJ1-1, the V gene TRBV9; TRBD1 matches 7 bases. CDR1 and CDR2 (germline): SGDLS, YYNGEE. V was pared by 3 bases and J by 0 bases, with 11 bases of the junction left unmatched. The CDR3 loop spans 17 amino acids. The CDR3 is CASSATGQARVNTEAFF. CDR3 in DNA: TGTGCCAGCAGCGCCACTGGACAGGCACGGGTGAACACTGAAGCTTTCTTT. Full variable domain (remainder filled in from reference TRBV9 and TRBJ1-1): DSGVTQTPKHLITATGQRVTLRCSPRSGDLSVYWYQQSLDQGLQFLIQYYNGEERAKGNILERFSAQQFPDLHSELNLSSLELGDSALYFCASSATGQARVNTEAFFGQGTRLTVV.

The V call is TRBV7-2, the J call TRBJ1-1, with D possibly TRBD1 on 5 matching bases. The CDR3 consists of 14 residues. Deletions cut 1 base from V and 3 bases from J, with 9 bases between. Germline loops: CDR1 SGHTA, CDR2 FQGNSA. The CDR3 region has the DNA TGTGCCAGCAGCTTAGTAGGAGGGGACACTGAAGCTTTCTTT. Its translation is CASSLVGGDTEAFF.

The rearrangement joins TRBV5-1 to TRBJ1-2, with D possibly TRBD1 on 6 matching bases. CDR1 SGHRS and CDR2 YFSETQ come from the germline V gene. This CDR3 has 13 residues. V was clipped by 0 bases and J by 8 bases, with 11 bases between them. CDR3 DNA: TGCGCCAGCAGCTTGGCCAACAGGGACGGCTACACCTTC. It codes for CASSLANRDGYTF.

This clone showed up just a few times. The chain is built from TRBV7-9 and TRBJ1-2; 9 bases align to TRBD1. The J segment lost 6 bases and the V segment lost 5 bases, leaving 10 bases of the junction unmatched. The CDR3 totals 15 residues. CDR1 and CDR2 from the germline V gene are SEHNR and FQNEAQ (reference sequence). In DNA, the CDR3 is TGTGCCAGCAGCCTCGGGACAGGGTATCAGGATGGCTACACCTTC. Translated, it gives CASSLGTGYQDGYTF.

This chain uses TRBV7-8 with TRBJ2-2, with 7 bases identical to TRBD2. Germline assignment: CDR1 SGHVS and CDR2 FQNEAQ. Germline trimming cut 1 base from V and 4 bases from J; bases unmatched to any gene: 6. This CDR3 has 16 amino acids. The CDR3 coding sequence is TGTGCCAGCAGCTTAGGGGGGGGAGGGCCCACCGGGGAGCTGTTTTTT. Encoded protein: CASSLGGGGPTGELFF.

The chain has TRBV19 and TRBJ1-5; D gene uncertain. CDR3 length equals 14 residues. Trimming took 3 bases from V and 7 from J, leaving 13 bases between them. Germline CDR1 is LNHDA and CDR2 is SQIVND (reference sequence). The CDR3 DNA is TGTGCCAGTAGTATGGAGGGTCCAAGGCAGCCCCAGCATTTT. Translated, it gives CASSMEGPRQPQHF.

The chain recombines TRBV5-4 with TRBJ1-2; D is undetermined. Trimming shortened V by 4 bases and J by 3 bases, and 19 bases separated the two germline ends. Germline V gives CDR1 SGHNT, CDR2 YYREEE (reference sequence). The CDR3 runs 16 residues. The CDR3 nucleotides are TGTGCCAGCAGCCCGAGATTTTCCCTCCTGGACTATGGCTACACCTTC. Translating gives CASSPRFSLLDYGYTF.

This clone was counted a single time. The V and J genes are TRBV7-6 and TRBJ1-6; D might be TRBD1 (6 bases). This CDR3 is built from 17 residues. Between the trimmed V and J ends, which lost 5 bases and 4 bases, there was a span of 18 bases. CDR1 is SGHVS and CDR2 is FNYEAQ in the germline V gene. The DNA for the CDR3 is TGTGCCAGCAGCCCGCAACCACAGGGAACTTATAATTCACCCCTCCACTTT. It translates to CASSPQPQGTYNSPLHF.

The V gene is TRBV7-2, the J gene TRBJ2-1; 11 bases line up with TRBD2. The germline CDR1 and CDR2 sequences are SGHTA and FQGNSA. The CDR3 has 17 residues. Germline trimming cut 1 base from V and 4 bases from J; bases unmatched to any gene: 6. The CDR3 loop is CASSLDKTSGIYNEQFF. In DNA, the CDR3 is TGTGCCAGCAGCTTAGACAAGACTAGCGGGATTTACAATGAGCAGTTCTTC.

This chain uses TRBV5-1 with TRBJ1-5; a weak D match, TRBD1 (6 bases). Germline V lookup: CDR1 SGHRS, CDR2 YFSETQ. This CDR3 has 15 residues. Trimming shortened V by 5 bases and J by 5 bases, and 17 bases separated the two germline ends. As DNA, the CDR3 is TGCGCCAGCAGTCCAGGGGCCGAGGGGTATCAGCCCCAGCATTTT. This encodes CASSPGAEGYQPQHF. Drawing the rest from reference TRBV5-1 and TRBJ1-5, the complete variable domain is KAGVTQTPRYLIKTRGQQVTLSCSPISGHRSVSWYQQTPGQGLQFLFEYFSETQRNKGNFPGRFSGRQFSNSRSEMNVSTLELGDSALYLCASSPGAEGYQPQHFGDGTRLSIL.

The chain combines TRBV2 with TRBJ2-1; 10 positions match TRBD2. The length of the CDR3 is 12 residues. Trimming took 10 bases from V and 16 from J; bases not matched to a gene: 13. Germline V gene sequence: CDR1 SNHLY, CDR2 FYNNEI. CDR3 in DNA: TGTGCCAACCTGGGGCTAGCGGGGGACCTTTTCTTC. The encoded protein is CANLGLAGDLFF.

This clone occurred once. The chain has TRBV5-1 and TRBJ2-6; D is perhaps TRBD2 (5 bases). The CDR3 totals 14 residues. V shed 5 bases and J shed 0 bases, with 6 bases lying between them. The germline V gene encodes CDR1 SGHRS and CDR2 YFSETQ. CDR3 sequence reads: CASREGSGANVLTF. CDR3 nucleotides: TGCGCCAGCAGAGAGGGCTCTGGGGCCAACGTCCTGACTTTC.